One T cell receptor (beta chain) is described in this entry. Participants were aged 18 to 89 years from some 24 US areas. The study counted Cohort 3 donors as recovered given two negative PCRs, clearance, or symptom resolution. The sample belongs to a study of blood T cell repertoires in COVID-19. As for the study in general: Sites in the United States, Italy and Spain provided acute and convalescent COVID-19 samples. Sample material is recorded as cDNA or gDNA derived from T cells, B-cell-depleted T cells, or PBMCs.

Produced via immunoSEQ multiplex PCR; TCRdb's table is partial and in-frame only. The table lists a few hundred thousand clones, 80% to 90% of them singletons. Germline V CDR1 and CDR2: LNHDA, SQIVND (reference sequence). The CDR3 runs 14 residues. After removal of 7 bases from V and 5 bases from J, the junction contained 8 bases not matched to a gene. The sample comprised PBMCs or T cells enriched from blood (not recorded which). The chain couples TRBV19 to TRBJ2-1; 7 bases match TRBD1. The sequence was collected from a woman aged 45-60 years who had recovered from COVID-19. The CDR3 DNA reads as TGTGCCAGTACCGCCGGGACAGCAAACAATGAGCAGTTCTTC. Protein sequence: CASTAGTANNEQFF.